This T cell receptor (beta chain) is drawn from a study of T cells in Graves' hyperthyroidism and ophthalmopathy. Patients aged 18 to 65 had newly diagnosed hyperthyroidism lasting under 2 months. Patients were excluded because of uncontrolled infection, other autoimmune disease, pregnancy or lactation. PBMCs were collected from an approximately 10 ml volume of fresh peripheral blood. Using RNA transcripts as the source, TCR beta CDR3 regions were amplified. When the TCR CDR3 underwent first-round RT-PCR, the HTBI primer set was used. TCRdb called the multiplex PCR reads again in MiXCR, with one record for every CDR3 protein. The repertoire has about 420,000 distinct CDR3 sequences, about 15% of them found once; the top ten carry around 14%. This clonotype has ten or more counts. The antigen is undetermined. The study, taken as a whole, reports: The majority of expanded thyroid clonotypes above 0.001 also appeared in blood.

The CDR3 has 16 amino acids. Trimming shortened V by 5 bases and J by 5 bases, and 22 bases separated the two germline ends. The genes are TRBV12-3 or TRBV12-4 and TRBJ2-7, with D perhaps TRBD1 (6 bases). Sequenced sample: blood. This clonotype was sampled from a woman aged 18-29 years with Graves' hyperthyroidism. In DNA form, the CDR3 reads TGTGCCAGCAGTCCATCAGGCGGAGGCAGGGGCCACGAGCAGTACTTC. It codes for CASSPSGGGRGHEQYF.